This T cell receptor (beta chain) emerged from a study of regulatory T cells in long-lasting Graves disease. CDR3 regions were amplified by Arm-PCR using iRepertoire HTBI primers to build TCR beta libraries. TCRdb re-derived calls from the multiplex PCR reads in MiXCR, one entry per CDR3 protein. The data hold 360,000 or so distinct CDR3 sequences, with 15% to 20% observed a single time. The CDR3 length is 16 residues. The germline V and J ends were trimmed by 4 bases and 0 bases, with 15 bases remaining between them. The germline gives CDR1 KGHSY, CDR2 FQNENV. Documented time point: newly diagnosed GD, antithyroid drugs for less than 3 months. Isolated PBMC RNA provided the starting material for the TCR library. The same sample was also studied in work on T cells in Graves' hyperthyroidism and ophthalmopathy. This second study says: The HTBI primer set served for first-round RT-PCR of the TCR CDR3.

V usage is TRBV16 and J usage is TRBJ1-1; a weak D match, TRBD1 (5 bases). Sequenced material: peripheral blood mononuclear cells (PBMCs), taken at new diagnosis, from a patient treated with antithyroid drugs. The receptor comes from a woman in her late teens or twenties with Graves disease. The CDR3 nucleotides read TGTGCCAGCAGCCCCCCGGCGGGGGGGATGAACACTGAAGCTTTCTTT. The encoded protein is CASSPPAGGMNTEAFF.